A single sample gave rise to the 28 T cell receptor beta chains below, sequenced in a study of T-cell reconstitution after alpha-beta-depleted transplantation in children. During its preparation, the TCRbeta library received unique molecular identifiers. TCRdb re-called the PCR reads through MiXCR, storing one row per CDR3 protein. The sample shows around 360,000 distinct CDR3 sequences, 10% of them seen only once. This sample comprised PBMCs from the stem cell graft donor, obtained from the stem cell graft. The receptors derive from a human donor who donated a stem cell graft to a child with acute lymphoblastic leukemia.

The CDR3 sequence: CASSPRGVPGELFF. The CDR3 DNA is TGTGCCAGCAGCCCCAGGGGGGTCCCCGGGGAGCTGTTTTTT. The rearrangement uses TRBV14 and TRBJ2-2; possibly TRBD1 for D (7 bases). Germline CDR1 is SGHDN and CDR2 is FVKESK. Trimming took 4 bases from V and 6 from J, leaving 12 bases between them. CDR3 length: 14 amino acids. The full variable domain, with the rest looked up from reference TRBV14 and TRBJ2-2, is EAGVTQFPSHSVIEKGQTVTLRCDPISGHDNLYWYRRVMGKEIKFLLHFVKESKQDESGMPNNRFLAERTGGTYSTLKVQPAELEDSGVYFCASSPRGVPGELFFGEGSRLTVL.

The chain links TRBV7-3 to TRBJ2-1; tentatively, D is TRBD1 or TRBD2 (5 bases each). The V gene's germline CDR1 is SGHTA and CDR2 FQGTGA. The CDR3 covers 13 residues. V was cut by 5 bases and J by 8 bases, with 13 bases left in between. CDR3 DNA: TGTGCCAGCAGCCCCACCGGGGCCCATGAGCAGTTCTTC. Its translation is CASSPTGAHEQFF. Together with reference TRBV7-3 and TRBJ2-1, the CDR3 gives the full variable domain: GAGVSQTPSNKVTEKGKYVELRCDPISGHTALYWYRQSLGQGPEFLIYFQGTGAADDSGLPNDRFFAVRPEGSVSTLKIQRTERGDSAVYLCASSPTGAHEQFFGPGTRLTVL.

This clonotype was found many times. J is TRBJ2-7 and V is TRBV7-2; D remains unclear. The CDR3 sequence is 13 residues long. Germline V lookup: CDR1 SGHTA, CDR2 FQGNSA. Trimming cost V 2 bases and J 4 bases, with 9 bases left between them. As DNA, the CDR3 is TGTGCCAGCAGCTTATATCCGTCATACGAGCAGTACTTC. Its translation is CASSLYPSYEQYF.

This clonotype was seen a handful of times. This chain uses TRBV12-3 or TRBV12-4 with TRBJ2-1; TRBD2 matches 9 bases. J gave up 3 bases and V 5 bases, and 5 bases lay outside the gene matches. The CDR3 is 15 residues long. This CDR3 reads CASSLSGSFYNEQFF. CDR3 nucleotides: TGTGCCAGCAGTCTTAGCGGGAGCTTCTACAATGAGCAGTTCTTC.

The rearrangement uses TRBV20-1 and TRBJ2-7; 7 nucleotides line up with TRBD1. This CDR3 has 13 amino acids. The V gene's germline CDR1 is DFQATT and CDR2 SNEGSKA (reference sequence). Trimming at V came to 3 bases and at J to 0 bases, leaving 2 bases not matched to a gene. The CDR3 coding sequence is TGCAGTGCTAGTGGGACAGCCTCCTACGAGCAGTACTTC. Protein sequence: CSASGTASYEQYF.

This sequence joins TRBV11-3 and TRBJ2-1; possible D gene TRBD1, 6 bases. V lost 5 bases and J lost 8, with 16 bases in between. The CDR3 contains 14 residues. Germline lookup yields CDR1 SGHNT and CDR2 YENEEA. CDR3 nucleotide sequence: TGTGCCAGCAGCCCTGGAGTCAGGGGTGATGAGCAGTTCTTC. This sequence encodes CASSPGVRGDEQFF.

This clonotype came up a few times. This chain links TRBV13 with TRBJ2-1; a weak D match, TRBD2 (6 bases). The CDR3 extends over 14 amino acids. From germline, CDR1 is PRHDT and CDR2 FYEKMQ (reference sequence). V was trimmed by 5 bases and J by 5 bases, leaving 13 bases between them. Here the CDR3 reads CASSRLQRDNEQFF. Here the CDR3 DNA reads TGTGCCAGCAGCCGTCTCCAGCGGGACAATGAGCAGTTCTTC.

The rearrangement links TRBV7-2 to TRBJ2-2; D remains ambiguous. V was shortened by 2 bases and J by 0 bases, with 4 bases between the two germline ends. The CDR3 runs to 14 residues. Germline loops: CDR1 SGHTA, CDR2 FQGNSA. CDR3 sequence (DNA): TGTGCCAGCAGCTTACTAGCGAACACCGGGGAGCTGTTTTTT. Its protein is CASSLLANTGELFF.

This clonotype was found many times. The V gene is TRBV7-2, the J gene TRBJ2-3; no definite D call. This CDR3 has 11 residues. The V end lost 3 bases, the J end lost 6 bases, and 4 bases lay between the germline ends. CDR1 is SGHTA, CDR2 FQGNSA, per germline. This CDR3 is CASSFMDTQYF. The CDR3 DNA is TGTGCCAGCAGCTTTATGGATACGCAGTATTTT. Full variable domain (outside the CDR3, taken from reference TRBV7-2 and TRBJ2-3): GAGVSQSPSNKVTEKGKDVELRCDPISGHTALYWYRQSLGQGLEFLIYFQGNSAPDKSGLPSDRFSAERTGGSVSTLTIQRTQQEDSAVYLCASSFMDTQYFGPGTRLTVL.

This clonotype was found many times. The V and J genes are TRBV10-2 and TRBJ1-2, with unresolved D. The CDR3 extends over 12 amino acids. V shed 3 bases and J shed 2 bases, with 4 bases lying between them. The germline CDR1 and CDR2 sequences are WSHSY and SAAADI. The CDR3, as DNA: TGCGCCAGCAGTGACGGGAACTATGGCTACACCTTC. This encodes CASSDGNYGYTF.

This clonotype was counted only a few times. This CDR3 is CSASHYRVNQPQHF. CDR3 DNA: TGCAGTGCTAGCCACTACAGGGTCAACCAGCCCCAGCATTTT. The chain uses TRBV20-1 and TRBJ1-5; D perhaps matches TRBD1 (6 bases). Trimming shortened V by 3 bases and J by 7 bases, and 16 bases separated the two germline ends. CDR1 is DFQATT, CDR2 SNEGSKA, per germline (reference sequence). The CDR3 loop spans 14 amino acids.

Here the CDR3 DNA reads TGCAGTGCTTCGACGGACAGGTTCGATCCCGGGGAGCTGTTTTTT. Translating gives CSASTDRFDPGELFF. This rearrangement joins TRBV20-1 to TRBJ2-2; 7 nucleotides line up with TRBD1. Germline CDR1 DFQATT, CDR2 SNEGSKA (reference sequence). This CDR3 contains 15 residues. J gave up 6 bases and V 5 bases, and 12 bases lay outside the gene matches.

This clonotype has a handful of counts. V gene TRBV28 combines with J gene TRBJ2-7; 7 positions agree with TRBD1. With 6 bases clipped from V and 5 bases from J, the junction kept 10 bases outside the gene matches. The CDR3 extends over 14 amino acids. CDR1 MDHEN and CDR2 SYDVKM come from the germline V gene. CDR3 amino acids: CASRATGWMDEQYF. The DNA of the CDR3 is TGTGCCAGCAGGGCGACAGGGTGGATGGACGAGCAGTACTTC.

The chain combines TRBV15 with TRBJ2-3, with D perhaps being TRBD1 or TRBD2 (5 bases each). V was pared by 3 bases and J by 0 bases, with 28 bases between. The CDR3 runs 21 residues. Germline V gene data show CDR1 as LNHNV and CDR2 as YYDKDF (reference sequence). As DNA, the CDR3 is TGTGCCACCAGCAGCAAAGGTCCCGGGACGGCGAAAGTTACTAGCACAGATACGCAGTATTTT. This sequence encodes CATSSKGPGTAKVTSTDTQYF.

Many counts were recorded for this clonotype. The CDR3 sequence: CASSLADRGKQPQHF. DNA for the CDR3: TGTGCCAGCAGCTTAGCTGACAGGGGAAAGCAGCCCCAGCATTTT. This chain links TRBV7-8 with TRBJ1-5; 8 nucleotides agree with TRBD1. CDR1 and CDR2 from the germline V gene are SGHVS and FQNEAQ. Germline trimming cut 0 bases from V and 7 bases from J; bases unmatched to any gene: 5. CDR3 size: 15 residues.

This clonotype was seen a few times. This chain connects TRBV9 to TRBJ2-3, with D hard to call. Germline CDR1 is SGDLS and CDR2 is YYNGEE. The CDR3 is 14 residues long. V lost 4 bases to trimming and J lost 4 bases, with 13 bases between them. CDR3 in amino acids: CASSPNYPADTQYF. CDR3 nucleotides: TGTGCCAGCAGCCCGAATTACCCAGCAGATACGCAGTATTTT. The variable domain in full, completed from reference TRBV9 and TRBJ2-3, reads DSGVTQTPKHLITATGQRVTLRCSPRSGDLSVYWYQQSLDQGLQFLIQYYNGEERAKGNILERFSAQQFPDLHSELNLSSLELGDSALYFCASSPNYPADTQYFGPGTRLTVL.

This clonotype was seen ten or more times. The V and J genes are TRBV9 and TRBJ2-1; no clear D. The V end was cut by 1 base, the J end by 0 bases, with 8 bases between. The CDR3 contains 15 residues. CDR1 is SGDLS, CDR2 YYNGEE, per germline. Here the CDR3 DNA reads TGTGCCAGCAGCGTAACTGCGAGCTCCTACAATGAGCAGTTCTTC. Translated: CASSVTASSYNEQFF.

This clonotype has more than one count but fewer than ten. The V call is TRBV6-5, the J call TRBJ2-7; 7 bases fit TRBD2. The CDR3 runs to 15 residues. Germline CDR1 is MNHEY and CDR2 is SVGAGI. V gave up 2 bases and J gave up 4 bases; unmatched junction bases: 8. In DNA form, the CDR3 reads TGTGCCAGCAGTTACGCACCGGCAGCGGGGTACGAGCAGTACTTC. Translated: CASSYAPAAGYEQYF.

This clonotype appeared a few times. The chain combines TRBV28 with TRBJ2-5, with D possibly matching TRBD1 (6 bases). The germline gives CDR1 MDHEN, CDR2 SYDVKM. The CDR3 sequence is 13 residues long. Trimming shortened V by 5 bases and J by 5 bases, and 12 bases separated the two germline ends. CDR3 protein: CASSGGPGETQYF. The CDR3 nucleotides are TGTGCCAGCAGTGGGGGCCCCGGGGAGACCCAGTACTTC. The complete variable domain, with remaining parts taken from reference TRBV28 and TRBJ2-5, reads DVKVTQSSRYLVKRTGEKVFLECVQDMDHENMFWYRQDPGLGLRLIYFSYDVKMKEKGDIPEGYSVSREKKERFSLILESASTNQTSMYLCASSGGPGETQYFGPGTRLLVL.

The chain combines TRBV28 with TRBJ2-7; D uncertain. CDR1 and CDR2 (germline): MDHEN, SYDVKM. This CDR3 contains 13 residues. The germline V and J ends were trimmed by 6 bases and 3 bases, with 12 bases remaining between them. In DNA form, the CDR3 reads TGTGCCAGCAGCCCTGGCCGGCGCTACGAGCAGTACTTC. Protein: CASSPGRRYEQYF.

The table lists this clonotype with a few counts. The DNA of the CDR3 is TGCAGTGCTAGAGACCGGAGGCCGGGACTTTACAATGAGCAGTTCTTC. Translated, it gives CSARDRRPGLYNEQFF. This chain uses TRBV20-1 with TRBJ2-1; TRBD2 might be the D (6 bases). Germline assignment: CDR1 DFQATT and CDR2 SNEGSKA (reference sequence). The V end lost 0 bases, the J end lost 4 bases, and 16 bases lay between the germline ends. The CDR3 sequence is 16 residues long.

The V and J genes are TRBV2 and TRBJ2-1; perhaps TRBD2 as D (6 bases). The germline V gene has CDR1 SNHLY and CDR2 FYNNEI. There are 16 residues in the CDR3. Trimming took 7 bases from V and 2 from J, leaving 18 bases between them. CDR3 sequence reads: CASIKHRDSTYNEQFF. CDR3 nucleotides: TGTGCCAGCATTAAACACCGGGACTCGACCTACAATGAGCAGTTCTTC.

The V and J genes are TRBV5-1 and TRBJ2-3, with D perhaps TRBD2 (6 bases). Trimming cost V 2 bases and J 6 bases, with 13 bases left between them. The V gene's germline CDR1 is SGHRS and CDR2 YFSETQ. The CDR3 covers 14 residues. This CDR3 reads CASSFRTIIDTQYF. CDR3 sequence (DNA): TGCGCCAGCAGCTTTAGGACTATCATCGATACGCAGTATTTT.

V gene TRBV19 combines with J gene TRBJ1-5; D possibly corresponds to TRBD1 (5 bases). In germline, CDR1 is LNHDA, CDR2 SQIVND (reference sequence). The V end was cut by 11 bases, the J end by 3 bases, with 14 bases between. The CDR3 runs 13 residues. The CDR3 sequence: CASNRQANQPQHF. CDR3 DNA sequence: TGTGCCTCCAACAGGCAGGCCAATCAGCCCCAGCATTTT.

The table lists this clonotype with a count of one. CDR3 nucleotides: TGCGCCAGCAGCCAAGATAGGGCGGGAGGCTCCTACGAGCAGTACTTC. Translated: CASSQDRAGGSYEQYF. The chain carries TRBV4-3 and TRBJ2-7; 8 bases map to TRBD2. Germline loops: CDR1 LGHNA, CDR2 YSLEER. V dropped 0 bases and J dropped 0; count of bases not matched to a gene: 4. This CDR3 is built from 16 residues.

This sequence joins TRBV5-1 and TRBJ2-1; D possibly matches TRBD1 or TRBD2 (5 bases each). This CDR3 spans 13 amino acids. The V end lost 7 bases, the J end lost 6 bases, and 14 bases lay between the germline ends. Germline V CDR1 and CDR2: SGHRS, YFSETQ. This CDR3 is CASRGVALNEQFF. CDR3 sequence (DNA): TGCGCCAGCCGAGGGGTCGCCCTCAATGAGCAGTTCTTC.

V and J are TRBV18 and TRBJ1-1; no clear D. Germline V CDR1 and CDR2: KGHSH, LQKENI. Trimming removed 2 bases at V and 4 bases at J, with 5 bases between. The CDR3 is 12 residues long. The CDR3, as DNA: TGTGCCAGCTCACCAACTAGCACTGAAGCTTTCTTT. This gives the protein CASSPTSTEAFF.

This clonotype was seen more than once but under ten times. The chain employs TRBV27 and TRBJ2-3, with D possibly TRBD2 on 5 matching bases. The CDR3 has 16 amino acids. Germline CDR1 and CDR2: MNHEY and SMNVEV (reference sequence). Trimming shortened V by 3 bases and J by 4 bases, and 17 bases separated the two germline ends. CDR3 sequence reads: CASSFFSARGADTQYF. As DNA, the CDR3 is TGTGCCAGCAGTTTTTTTAGCGCCCGTGGGGCAGATACGCAGTATTTT.